These 28 T cell receptor beta chains originate from one sample sequenced in a study of T cell responses to AZD1222 COVID-19 vaccine. Profiled with immunoSEQ multiplex PCR; TCRdb holds only in-frame clones, not every one. This repertoire shows approximately 150,000 clones, roughly 92% found once; its top ten account for about 1.5%. Material: peripheral blood, obtained on day 0 of AZD1222 vaccination. These receptors were collected from an adult in good health.

As DNA, the CDR3 is TGTGCCAGCTCCGACAGGAACACTGAAGCTTTCTTT. This translates into CASSDRNTEAFF. J is TRBJ1-1 and V is TRBV7-9, with TRBD1 as a possible D gene (5 bases). Per the germline V gene, CDR1 is SEHNR and CDR2 is FQNEAQ (reference sequence). V was trimmed by 8 bases and J by 1 base, leaving 8 bases between them. The CDR3 consists of 12 residues.

The chain carries TRBV28 and TRBJ2-1; 7 nucleotides agree with TRBD2. The CDR3 is made up of 17 amino acids. After removal of 3 bases from V and 9 bases from J, the junction contained 17 bases not matched to a gene. CDR1 MDHEN and CDR2 SYDVKM come from the germline V gene. The CDR3 loop reads CASSLAEASGPLREQFF. The CDR3 region has the DNA TGTGCCAGCAGTTTGGCTGAGGCTAGCGGCCCCCTCCGTGAGCAGTTCTTC.

CDR3: CAITVSVSGNTIYF. The DNA for the CDR3 is TGTGCCATCACGGTCTCCGTCTCTGGAAACACCATATATTTT. The J gene is TRBJ1-3, the V gene TRBV10-3, with D unresolved. CDR1 is ENHRY and CDR2 is SYGVKD in the germline V gene. V lost 7 bases, J lost 0 bases, and 10 bases lay in between. The CDR3 extends over 14 amino acids.

V and J are TRBV11-2 and TRBJ1-2; no definite D call. CDR3 size: 13 residues. Trimming removed 5 bases from V and 0 bases from J, with 7 bases in between. Germline loops: CDR1 SGHAT, CDR2 FQNNGV. The CDR3 protein is CASSLGPNYGYTF. The DNA of the CDR3 is TGTGCCAGCAGCCTCGGACCTAACTATGGCTACACCTTC.

The genes are TRBV7-3 and TRBJ1-5; D remains ambiguous. From germline, CDR1 is SGHTA and CDR2 FQGTGA. CDR3 length: 13 residues. V lost 1 base and J 4 bases, leaving 5 bases between the germline ends. The CDR3 DNA follows: TGTGCCAGCAGCTTAAGGGGAAATCAGCCCCAGCATTTT. It codes for CASSLRGNQPQHF. Using reference TRBV7-3 and TRBJ1-5 for the parts outside the CDR3, the full variable domain is GAGVSQTPSNKVTEKGKYVELRCDPISGHTALYWYRQSLGQGPEFLIYFQGTGAADDSGLPNDRFFAVRPEGSVSTLKIQRTERGDSAVYLCASSLRGNQPQHFGDGTRLSIL.

The chain joins TRBV5-1 to TRBJ2-1; 7 bases fit TRBD1. CDR3 size: 13 residues. J lost 4 bases, V lost 4 bases, and 2 bases had no gene match. Looked up from germline, CDR1 is SGHRS and CDR2 is YFSETQ. The CDR3 loop reads CASSLGQYNEQFF. CDR3 in DNA: TGCGCCAGCAGCCTGGGACAGTACAATGAGCAGTTCTTC.

V is TRBV18 and J is TRBJ2-1; possible D gene TRBD1, 6 bases. Germline CDR1 KGHSH, CDR2 LQKENI. Trimming took 3 bases from V and 1 from J, leaving 16 bases between them. CDR3 size: 17 residues. The CDR3 DNA follows: TGTGCCAGCTCACCGCAGGGGCCTCCCTTTTCCTACAATGAGCAGTTCTTC. Translated: CASSPQGPPFSYNEQFF.

The chain carries TRBV7-9 and TRBJ2-5, with 8 bases that match TRBD1. CDR1 is SEHNR, CDR2 FQNEAQ, per germline (reference sequence). The V and J ends lost 3 bases and 4 bases, in that order; junction bases with no gene match: 7. There are 15 residues in the CDR3. For the CDR3, the DNA is TGTGCCAGCAGCTTCGGGACAGGCGTGCTAGAGACCCAGTACTTC. This codes for CASSFGTGVLETQYF. Full variable domain (remainder filled in from reference TRBV7-9 and TRBJ2-5): DTGVSQNPRHKITKRGQNVTFRCDPISEHNRLYWYRQTLGQGPEFLTYFQNEAQLEKSRLLSDRFSAERPKGSFSTLEIQRTEQGDSAMYLCASSFGTGVLETQYFGPGTRLLVL.

CDR3 coding DNA: TGTGCCAGCAGCCTAGAGGGGGAAGGGGCTGAGCAGTTCTTC. It translates to CASSLEGEGAEQFF. The J gene is TRBJ2-1, the V gene TRBV7-3, with a weak D call TRBD1 (6 bases). Trimming took 5 bases from V and 9 from J, leaving 17 bases between them. Germline V gives CDR1 SGHTA, CDR2 FQGTGA. This CDR3 is 14 amino acids long.

The table lists this clone with a few counts. The chain employs TRBV2 and TRBJ2-7, with 7 positions matching TRBD1. Germline V lookup: CDR1 SNHLY, CDR2 FYNNEI. V lost 7 bases to trimming and J lost 2 bases; unmatched junction nucleotides: 2. The CDR3 is 12 residues long. CDR3 sequence (DNA): TGTGCCAGCATGGGACAGACCTACGAGCAGTACTTC. This sequence encodes CASMGQTYEQYF.

The chain couples TRBV28 to TRBJ1-6; 7 bases are a match to TRBD1. V lost 6 bases, J lost 9 bases, and 14 bases stayed unmatched. This CDR3 spans 16 amino acids. Per the germline V gene, CDR1 is MDHEN and CDR2 is SYDVKM. The CDR3 DNA is TGTGCCAGCAGATCCTTCTCACAGGGGATTACTTCACCCCTCCACTTT. This translates into CASRSFSQGITSPLHF.

The sample holds one count of this clone. V is TRBV5-1 and J is TRBJ2-7; 14 bases are a match to TRBD2. The V and J ends lost 0 bases and 3 bases, in that order; junction bases with no gene match: 8. CDR3 length equals 18 residues. The V gene's germline CDR1 is SGHRS and CDR2 YFSETQ. The CDR3 protein is CASSLGYLGLAGVYEQYF. The DNA for the CDR3 is TGCGCCAGCAGCTTGGGGTATTTGGGACTAGCGGGAGTCTACGAGCAGTACTTC. Looking up the rest from reference TRBV5-1 and TRBJ2-7 gives the full variable domain: KAGVTQTPRYLIKTRGQQVTLSCSPISGHRSVSWYQQTPGQGLQFLFEYFSETQRNKGNFPGRFSGRQFSNSRSEMNVSTLELGDSALYLCASSLGYLGLAGVYEQYFGPGTRLTVT.

This chain joins TRBV5-1 and TRBJ2-7, with D unclear. The germline CDR1 and CDR2 sequences are SGHRS and YFSETQ. The CDR3 contains 16 residues. Trimming left V 0 bases short and J 1 base short, with 14 bases between. The CDR3 region is CASSLGATTASYEQYF. The CDR3 DNA reads TGCGCCAGCAGCTTGGGGGCCACGACGGCTTCCTACGAGCAGTACTTC.

The chain couples TRBV20-1 to TRBJ1-1; D not certain. Germline V gives CDR1 DFQATT, CDR2 SNEGSKA (reference sequence). The CDR3 sequence is 10 residues long. Between the trimmed V and J ends, which lost 6 bases and 7 bases, there was a span of 9 bases. The CDR3 protein is CSAAGIEAFF. The DNA for the CDR3 is TGCAGTGCGGCGGGAATTGAAGCTTTCTTT.

V usage is TRBV5-4 and J usage is TRBJ1-2; D remains unclear. CDR3 length: 13 residues. V was pared by 0 bases and J by 4 bases, with 7 bases between. CDR1 is SGHNT and CDR2 is YYREEE in the germline V gene (reference sequence). CDR3 DNA sequence: TGTGCCAGCAGCTTGGCCGGGAGCTATGGCTACACCTTC. Its protein is CASSLAGSYGYTF.

The chain has TRBV2 and TRBJ1-1, with 7 bases that match TRBD1. The germline CDR1 and CDR2 sequences are SNHLY and FYNNEI. The V gene end was trimmed by 5 bases and the J gene end by 3 bases; junction bases not matched to a gene: 3. CDR3 size: 13 residues. DNA of the CDR3: TGTGCCAGCAGTTATACAGGGGACACTGAAGCTTTCTTT. This sequence encodes CASSYTGDTEAFF.

This chain links TRBV5-1 with TRBJ2-7; D might be TRBD1 or TRBD2, each matching 6 bases. CDR1 is SGHRS and CDR2 is YFSETQ in the germline V gene. There are 13 residues in the CDR3. V lost 5 bases and J 1 base, leaving 10 bases between the germline ends. CDR3 nucleotide sequence: TGCGCCAGCAGGAAGGGGGGATCCTACGAGCAGTACTTC. Amino acids: CASRKGGSYEQYF.

This chain uses TRBV7-3 with TRBJ2-6, with D perhaps given as TRBD1 or TRBD2 (5 bases each). Trimming removed 6 bases at V and 0 bases at J, with 12 bases between. Germline CDR1 SGHTA, CDR2 FQGTGA. The CDR3 is 16 residues long. The CDR3: CASSRRGPSGANVLTF. CDR3 coding DNA: TGTGCCAGCAGTCGAAGGGGACCCTCTGGGGCCAACGTCCTGACTTTC.

The chain couples TRBV4-1 to TRBJ1-2, with 10 bases lining up with TRBD1. Germline V gives CDR1 MGHRA, CDR2 YSYEKL. The junction had 6 bases not matched to a gene; V was cut back by 4 bases and J by 4 bases. This CDR3 spans 15 amino acids. CDR3 DNA sequence: TGCGCCAGCAGCCGTACCGGGACAGGGGCCTATGGCTACACCTTC. Encoded protein: CASSRTGTGAYGYTF.

The CDR3 region has the DNA TGTGCCAGCAGCTTAGTGGGGACCACTGAAGCTTTCTTT. It yields the protein CASSLVGTTEAFF. V usage is TRBV7-3 and J usage is TRBJ1-1; TRBD1 might be the D (5 bases). The V and J ends lost 2 bases and 4 bases respectively, with 8 bases between them. The germline gives CDR1 SGHTA, CDR2 FQGTGA. The CDR3 is made up of 13 amino acids.

The chain carries TRBV6-5 and TRBJ1-3, with D perhaps TRBD1 (5 bases). There are 15 residues in the CDR3. The V end was cut by 5 bases, the J end by 2 bases, with 13 bases between. Per the germline V gene, CDR1 is MNHEY and CDR2 is SVGAGI. CDR3 sequence (DNA): TGTGCCAGCAGTCGCCTAGGGACGGCTGGAAACACCATATATTTT. Translating it yields CASSRLGTAGNTIYF.

The chain joins TRBV4-1 to TRBJ1-4, with D uncertain. The CDR3 consists of 16 residues. CDR1 is MGHRA and CDR2 is YSYEKL in the germline V gene. V was clipped by 0 bases and J by 11 bases, with 19 bases between them. The CDR3 nucleotides are TGCGCCAGCAGCCAAGACTCTAGGCCGGCCCAGTTGAAACTGTTTTTT. This gives the protein CASSQDSRPAQLKLFF.

This chain connects TRBV5-1 to TRBJ2-7, with TRBD1 identical over 8 bases. V shed 1 base, J shed 6 bases, and the junction held 9 bases outside the gene matches. In germline, CDR1 is SGHRS, CDR2 YFSETQ. The CDR3 totals 15 residues. The CDR3 here is CASSLPGGQGGEQYF. The DNA of the CDR3 is TGCGCCAGCAGCTTGCCGGGTGGACAGGGCGGCGAGCAGTACTTC.

J is TRBJ2-7 and V is TRBV2; 9 bases are a match to TRBD1. In germline, CDR1 is SNHLY, CDR2 FYNNEI. The CDR3 is 14 residues long. With V trimmed by 4 bases and J by 3 bases, 4 bases remained unmatched. The CDR3, as DNA: TGTGCCAGCAGTGGGGACAGGGCTTTCTACGAGCAGTACTTC. This codes for CASSGDRAFYEQYF.

The V and J genes are TRBV28 and TRBJ1-1; TRBD1 is a possible D gene (5 bases). CDR1 and CDR2 (germline): MDHEN, SYDVKM. The V end lost 6 bases, the J end lost 1 base, and 15 bases lay between the germline ends. This CDR3 has 15 residues. The CDR3 DNA reads as TGTGCCAGCAGCCCTAGAGGGCAGGGGAACACTGAAGCTTTCTTT. It specifies CASSPRGQGNTEAFF.

The J gene is TRBJ1-3, the V gene TRBV11-2; D remains unclear. V lost 5 bases, J lost 2 bases, and 13 bases lay in between. Per germline, CDR1 SGHAT and CDR2 FQNNGV. The CDR3 contains 15 residues. The CDR3 here is CASSPARGTGNTIYF. The DNA for the CDR3 is TGTGCCAGCAGCCCCGCCCGGGGAACTGGAAACACCATATATTTT.

The chain joins TRBV5-4 to TRBJ2-5; TRBD2 might be the D (6 bases). V shed 4 bases and J shed 5 bases, with 12 bases lying between them. The CDR3 sequence is 13 residues long. In germline, CDR1 is SGHNT, CDR2 YYREEE (reference sequence). The CDR3 DNA is TGTGCCAGCAGCCAAGGAGGGCAGGAGACCCAGTACTTC. Protein: CASSQGGQETQYF.

This clone has just a few counts. The chain joins TRBV5-1 to TRBJ2-7, with D maybe TRBD2 (5 bases). CDR1 SGHRS and CDR2 YFSETQ come from the germline V gene. The CDR3 runs 14 residues. Between the trimmed V and J ends, which lost 4 bases and 1 base, there was a span of 12 bases. The DNA for the CDR3 is TGCGCCAGCAGCGCATCCGGGGTTTCCTACGAGCAGTACTTC. It translates to CASSASGVSYEQYF.